This TCR beta chain was captured by sequencing in a study of shared clonotypes between healthy human individuals. Only in-frame clones appear in the TCRdb table, and some are missing; sequencing was by immunoSEQ multiplex PCR. Here the sample spans fewer than 1.6 million clones, 97% to 99% being singletons. Germline V gene lookup returns CDR1 SGHRS and CDR2 YFSETQ. J gave up 8 bases and V 4 bases, and 11 bases lay outside the gene matches. The CDR3 is made up of 14 amino acids. The sequencing sample was made of naive CD4+ T cells sorted from blood. The subset denotes: CD45RA+ positively selected. This receptor was identified in a young man in good health. This chain joins TRBV5-1 and TRBJ1-2, with 7 bases lining up with TRBD1. The CDR3 reads CASSQGQNLPGYTF. The DNA for the CDR3 is TGCGCCAGCAGCCAGGGACAGAACTTGCCGGGCTACACCTTC.